A selection of T cell receptor beta chains follows, all from one sample in a study of control samples from healthy donors and cancer patients. The method was immunoSEQ multiplex PCR; TCRdb's version includes in-frame clones alone and lacks a portion of them. The sample lists 80,000 to 100,000 clones; around 88% were seen once. The sequencing sample was made of blood. The receptors originated from a man aged 25-45 years in good health. Both conserved end residues are part of each CDR3. A D gene is named only where the DNA matches it firmly. Where a row states a size, it is once, few, many or the class of an expanded clone; other rows omit it.

j_gene | abundance | d_gene | v_gene | CDR3aa | CDR3nt
TRBJ1-1 | - | - | TRBV2 | CASTFLPVGVSTEAFF | TGTGCCAGCACTTTCCTCCCAGTCGGGGTAAGCACTGAAGCTTTCTTT
TRBJ2-7 | - | TRBD2 | TRBV28 | CASSPRLAGGYEQYF | TGTGCCAGCAGTCCCCGCCTAGCGGGAGGTTACGAGCAGTACTTC
TRBJ1-1 | - | - | TRBV18 | CASSPARDTEAFF | TGTGCCAGCTCACCAGCCAGGGACACTGAAGCTTTCTTT
TRBJ1-1 | - | - | TRBV7-9 | CASSLRSDNTEAFF | TGTGCCAGCAGCTTAAGGTCCGACAACACTGAAGCTTTCTTT
TRBJ1-2 | - | - | TRBV2 | CASSVTTVDYTF | TGTGCCAGCAGTGTAACAACTGTTGACTACACCTTC
TRBJ1-2 | once | - | TRBV9 | CASSVGGNMVGSYTF | TGTGCCAGCAGCGTAGGAGGTAATATGGTGGGGAGCTACACCTTC
TRBJ2-3 | - | - | TRBV7-3 | CASSLQGPDTQYF | TGTGCCAGCAGCTTACAGGGCCCAGATACGCAGTATTTT
TRBJ1-2 | - | - | TRBV4-1 | CASSQDNAGSDYGYTF | TGCGCCAGCAGCCAAGATAACGCAGGGAGCGACTATGGCTACACCTTC
TRBJ2-3 | - | - | TRBV7-2 | CASSLAATDTQYF | TGTGCCAGCAGCTTGGCGGCCACAGATACGCAGTATTTT
TRBJ2-7 | - | TRBD1 | TRBV24-1 | CATSARDREYEQYF | TGTGCCACCAGTGCCCGGGACAGGGAGTACGAGCAGTACTTC
TRBJ2-2 | - | TRBD1 | TRBV7-9 | CASSLTGDTGELFF | TGTGCCAGCAGCCTTACAGGGGACACCGGGGAGCTGTTTTTT
TRBJ2-3 | - | - | TRBV5-6 | CASSAPYGPQYF | TGTGCCAGCAGCGCCCCTTACGGCCCGCAGTATTTT
TRBJ2-1 | - | - | TRBV7-8 | CASFGQGGRSNEQFF | TGTGCCAGCTTTGGGCAGGGAGGTAGGAGCAATGAGCAGTTCTTC
TRBJ2-1 | - | - | TRBV5-5 | CASSLVDEQFF | TGTGCCAGCAGCTTGGTGGACGAGCAGTTCTTC
TRBJ2-7 | - | - | TRBV5-1 | CASRNRGVGGYEQYF | TGCGCCAGTCGAAACCGCGGGGTAGGCGGGTACGAGCAGTACTTC
TRBJ2-7 | - | - | TRBV15 | CATSRGPGAVSYEQYF | TGTGCCACCAGCAGAGGCCCAGGGGCCGTATCCTACGAGCAGTACTTC
TRBJ1-1 | - | - | TRBV29-1 | CSVDVAANTEAFF | TGCAGCGTTGATGTGGCAGCTAACACTGAAGCTTTCTTT
TRBJ1-1 | - | - | TRBV6-4 | CASSETGWGEAFF | TGTGCCAGCAGTGAGACAGGTTGGGGCGAAGCTTTCTTT
TRBJ2-7 | - | TRBD1 | TRBV28 | CASRDRVPSYEQYF | TGTGCCAGCAGGGACAGGGTCCCATCCTACGAGCAGTACTTC
TRBJ2-2 | - | - | TRBV4-2 | CASSQEGTVAGELFF | TGTGCCAGCAGCCAAGAAGGTACGGTGGCCGGGGAGCTGTTTTTT
TRBJ2-7 | - | - | TRBV5-5 | CASQRRNREDEQYF | TGTGCCAGCCAAAGGCGTAACAGGGAGGATGAGCAGTACTTC
TRBJ2-2 | - | - | TRBV4-1 | CASSQEFRFSGELFF | TGCGCCAGCAGCCAAGAATTCAGGTTCTCCGGGGAGCTGTTTTTT
TRBJ2-7 | - | TRBD1 | TRBV6-5 | CASSPGQGCDEQYF | TGTGCCAGCAGCCCGGGACAGGGGTGTGACGAGCAGTACTTC
TRBJ1-1 | many | - | TRBV28 | CASLRPKGGGTEAFF | TGTGCCAGTCTCCGACCGAAAGGGGGTGGCACTGAAGCTTTCTTT
TRBJ2-7 | - | - | TRBV4-1 | CASSQDRISYEQYF | TGCGCCAGCAGCCAAGACAGGATTTCCTACGAGCAGTACTTC
TRBJ2-3 | - | TRBD1 | TRBV5-1 | CASSLQGAGTDTQYF | TGCGCCAGCAGCTTACAGGGGGCCGGCACAGATACGCAGTATTTT
TRBJ2-5 | - | TRBD2 | TRBV14 | CASSQEWEGETQYF | TGTGCCAGCAGCCAAGAGTGGGAGGGGGAGACCCAGTACTTC
TRBJ2-7 | - | TRBD1 | TRBV14 | CASSQVAGRTGILYEQYF | TGTGCCAGCAGCCAAGTCGCTGGCCGGACAGGGATCTTATACGAGCAGTACTTC
TRBJ2-5 | - | TRBD1 | TRBV5-1 | CASSLTGEETQYF | TGCGCCAGCAGCTTAACAGGGGAAGAGACCCAGTACTTC
TRBJ2-7 | - | - | TRBV7-9 | CASSSVGEMYEQYF | TGTGCCAGCAGCTCGGTCGGGGAAATGTACGAGCAGTACTTC
TRBJ2-7 | - | - | TRBV6-5 | CASRKSRDTGEQYF | TGTGCCAGCAGAAAAAGCCGGGACACTGGGGAGCAGTACTTC
TRBJ1-4 | - | - | TRBV24-1 | CATSDARDLNEKLFF | TGTGCCACCAGTGATGCCCGGGATCTTAATGAAAAACTGTTTTTT
TRBJ2-7 | - | - | TRBV5-1 | CASSLLQAGYEQYF | TGCGCCAGCAGCTTGCTACAGGCAGGTTACGAGCAGTACTTC
TRBJ1-1 | - | - | TRBV5-1 | CASSLAGTAGNPEAFF | TGCGCCAGCAGCTTGGCGGGGACGGCCGGGAACCCTGAAGCTTTCTTT
TRBJ2-1 | - | TRBD1 | TRBV7-2 | CASSLALQGARKFF | TGTGCCAGCAGCTTAGCGTTACAGGGGGCTAGGAAGTTCTTC
TRBJ2-3 | - | TRBD2 | TRBV19 | CASSTGTSPPDTQYF | TGTGCCAGTAGTACCGGGACTAGCCCGCCAGATACGCAGTATTTT
TRBJ2-2 | - | TRBD1 | TRBV30 | CAWSLPGQGFSGELFF | TGTGCCTGGAGCCTCCCGGGACAGGGTTTTTCCGGGGAGCTGTTTTTT
TRBJ1-1 | - | - | TRBV7-8 | CASSPSPGPEAFF | TGTGCCAGCAGCCCCAGTCCAGGGCCCGAAGCTTTCTTT
TRBJ2-1 | - | - | TRBV7-2 | CASSFGGHKNNEQFF | TGTGCCAGCAGCTTTGGGGGTCATAAGAACAATGAGCAGTTCTTC
TRBJ1-2 | - | TRBD1 | TRBV5-4 | CASSWGTGHGVDTF | TGTGCCAGCAGCTGGGGGACAGGGCATGGAGTGGACACCTTC
TRBJ1-1 | - | - | TRBV6-6 | CASRRGGDTEAFF | TGTGCCAGCAGACGGGGGGGAGACACTGAAGCTTTCTTT
TRBJ2-3 | - | - | TRBV2 | CASSEGNGGSTDTQYF | TGTGCCAGCAGTGAGGGGAATGGCGGAAGCACAGATACGCAGTATTTT
TRBJ1-3 | once | - | TRBV6-2/TRBV6-3 | CASSYHRVGSGNTIYF | TGTGCCAGCAGTTACCACAGGGTCGGCTCTGGAAACACCATATATTTT
TRBJ2-1 | - | - | TRBV27 | CASSPLASNNEQFF | TGTGCCAGCAGTCCGCTGGCGTCTAACAATGAGCAGTTCTTC